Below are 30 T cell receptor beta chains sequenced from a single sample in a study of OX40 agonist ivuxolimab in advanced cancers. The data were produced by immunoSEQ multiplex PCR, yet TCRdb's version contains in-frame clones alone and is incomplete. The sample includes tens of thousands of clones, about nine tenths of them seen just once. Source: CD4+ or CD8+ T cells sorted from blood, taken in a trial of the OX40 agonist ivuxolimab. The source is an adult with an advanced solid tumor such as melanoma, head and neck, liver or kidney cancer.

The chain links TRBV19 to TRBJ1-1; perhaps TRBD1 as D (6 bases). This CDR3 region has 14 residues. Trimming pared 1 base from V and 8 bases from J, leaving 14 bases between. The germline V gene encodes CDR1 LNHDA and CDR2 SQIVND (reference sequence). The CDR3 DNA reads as TGTGCCAGTAGTATAGGGAGTACAGGGCTGGAAGCTTTCTTT. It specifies CASSIGSTGLEAFF. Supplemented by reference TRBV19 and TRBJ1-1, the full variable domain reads DGGITQSPKYLFRKEGQNVTLSCEQNLNHDAMYWYRQDPGQGLRLIYYSQIVNDFQKGDIAEGYSVSREKKESFPLTVTSAQKNPTAFYLCASSIGSTGLEAFFGQGTRLTVV.

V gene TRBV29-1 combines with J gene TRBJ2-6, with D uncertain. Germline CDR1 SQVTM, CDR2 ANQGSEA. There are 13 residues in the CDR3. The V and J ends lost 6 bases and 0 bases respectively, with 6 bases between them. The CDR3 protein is CSVPGSGANVLTF. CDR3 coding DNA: TGCAGCGTGCCGGGCTCTGGGGCCAACGTCCTGACTTTC.

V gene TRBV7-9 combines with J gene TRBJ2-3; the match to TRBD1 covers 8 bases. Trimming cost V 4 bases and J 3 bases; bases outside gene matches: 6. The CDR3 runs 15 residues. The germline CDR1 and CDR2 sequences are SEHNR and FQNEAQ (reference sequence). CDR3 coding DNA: TGTGCCAGCAGCTCCACAGGGGGAAGGACAGATACGCAGTATTTT. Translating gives CASSSTGGRTDTQYF.

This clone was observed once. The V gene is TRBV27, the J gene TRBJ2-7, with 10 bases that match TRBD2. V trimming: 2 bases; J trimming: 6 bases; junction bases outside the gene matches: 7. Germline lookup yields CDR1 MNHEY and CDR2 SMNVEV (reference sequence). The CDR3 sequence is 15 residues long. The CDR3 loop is CASSLASGSILEQYF. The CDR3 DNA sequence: TGTGCCAGCAGTTTAGCTAGCGGGAGTATCCTCGAGCAGTACTTC.

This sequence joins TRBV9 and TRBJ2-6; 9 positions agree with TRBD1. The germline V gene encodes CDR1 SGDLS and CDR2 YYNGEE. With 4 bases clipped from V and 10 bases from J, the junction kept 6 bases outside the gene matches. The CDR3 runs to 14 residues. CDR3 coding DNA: TGTGCCAGCAGCACCCCGGGACAGGGTAACGTCCTGACTTTC. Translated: CASSTPGQGNVLTF.

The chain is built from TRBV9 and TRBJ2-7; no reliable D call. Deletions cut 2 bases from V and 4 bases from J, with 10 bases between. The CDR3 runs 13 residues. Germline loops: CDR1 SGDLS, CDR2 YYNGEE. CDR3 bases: TGTGCCAGCAGCGTGGAGAGTGGGTACGAGCAGTACTTC. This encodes CASSVESGYEQYF. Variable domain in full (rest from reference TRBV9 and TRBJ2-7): DSGVTQTPKHLITATGQRVTLRCSPRSGDLSVYWYQQSLDQGLQFLIQYYNGEERAKGNILERFSAQQFPDLHSELNLSSLELGDSALYFCASSVESGYEQYFGPGTRLTVT.

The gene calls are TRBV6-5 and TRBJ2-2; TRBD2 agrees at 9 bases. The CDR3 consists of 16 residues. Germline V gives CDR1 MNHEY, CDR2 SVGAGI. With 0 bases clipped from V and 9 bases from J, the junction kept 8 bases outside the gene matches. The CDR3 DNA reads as TGTGCCAGCAGTTACTCGTGGGTAGCGGGAGACCGGGAGCTGTTTTTT. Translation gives CASSYSWVAGDRELFF.

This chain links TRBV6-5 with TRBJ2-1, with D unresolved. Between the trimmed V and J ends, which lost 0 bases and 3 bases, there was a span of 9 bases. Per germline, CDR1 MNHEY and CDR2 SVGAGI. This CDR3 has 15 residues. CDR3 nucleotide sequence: TGTGCCAGCAGTTACTCCCCTGGCGGCTACAATGAGCAGTTCTTC. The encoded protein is CASSYSPGGYNEQFF.

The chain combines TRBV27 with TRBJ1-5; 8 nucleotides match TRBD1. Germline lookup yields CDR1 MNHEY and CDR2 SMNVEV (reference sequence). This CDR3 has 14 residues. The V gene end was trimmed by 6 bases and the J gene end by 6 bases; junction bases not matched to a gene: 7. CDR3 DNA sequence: TGTGCCAGCAGCCCCCAGGGGGCGACTCAGCCCCAGCATTTT. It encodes CASSPQGATQPQHF.

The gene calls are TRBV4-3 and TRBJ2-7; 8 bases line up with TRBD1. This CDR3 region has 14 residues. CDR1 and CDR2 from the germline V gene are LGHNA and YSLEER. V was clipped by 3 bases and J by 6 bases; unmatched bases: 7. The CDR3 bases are TGCGCCAGCAGCCAGGGTAGGACAGGGCCCGAGCAGTACTTC. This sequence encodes CASSQGRTGPEQYF.

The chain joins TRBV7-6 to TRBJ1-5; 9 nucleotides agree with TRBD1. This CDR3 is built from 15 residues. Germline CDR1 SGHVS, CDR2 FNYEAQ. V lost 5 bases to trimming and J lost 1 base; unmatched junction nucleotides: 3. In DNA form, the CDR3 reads TGTGCCAGCAGCCTCGGACAGGGGAGCAATCAGCCCCAGCATTTT. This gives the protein CASSLGQGSNQPQHF.

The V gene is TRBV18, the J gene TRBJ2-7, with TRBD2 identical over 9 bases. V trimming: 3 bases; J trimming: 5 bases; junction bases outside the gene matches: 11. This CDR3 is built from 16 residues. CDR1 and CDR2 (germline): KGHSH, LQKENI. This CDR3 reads CASSPMGAGGSHEQYF. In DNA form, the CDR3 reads TGTGCCAGCTCACCCATGGGAGCGGGAGGTTCCCACGAGCAGTACTTC.

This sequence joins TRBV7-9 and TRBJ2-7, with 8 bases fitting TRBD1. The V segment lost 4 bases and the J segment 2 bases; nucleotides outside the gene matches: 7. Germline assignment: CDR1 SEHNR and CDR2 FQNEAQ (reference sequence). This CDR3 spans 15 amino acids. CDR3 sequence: CASSSYGTGAYEQYF. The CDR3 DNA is TGTGCCAGCAGCTCCTACGGGACAGGAGCCTACGAGCAGTACTTC. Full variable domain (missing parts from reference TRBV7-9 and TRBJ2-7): DTGVSQNPRHKITKRGQNVTFRCDPISEHNRLYWYRQTLGQGPEFLTYFQNEAQLEKSRLLSDRFSAERPKGSFSTLEIQRTEQGDSAMYLCASSSYGTGAYEQYFGPGTRLTVT.

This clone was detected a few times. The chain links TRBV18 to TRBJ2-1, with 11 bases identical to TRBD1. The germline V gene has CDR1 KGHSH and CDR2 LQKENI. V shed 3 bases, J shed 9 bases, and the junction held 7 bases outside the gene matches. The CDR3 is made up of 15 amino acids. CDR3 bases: TGTGCCAGCTCACCTCGGACAGGGGGCGGGTTTGAGCAGTTCTTC. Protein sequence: CASSPRTGGGFEQFF.

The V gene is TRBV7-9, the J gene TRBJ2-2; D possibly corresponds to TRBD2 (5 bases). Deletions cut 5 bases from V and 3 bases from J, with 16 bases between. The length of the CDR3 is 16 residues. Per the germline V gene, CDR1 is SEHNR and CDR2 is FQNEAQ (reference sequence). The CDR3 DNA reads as TGTGCCAGCAGCCCCCCTAGCCCTAACGACACCGGGGAGCTGTTTTTT. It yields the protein CASSPPSPNDTGELFF.

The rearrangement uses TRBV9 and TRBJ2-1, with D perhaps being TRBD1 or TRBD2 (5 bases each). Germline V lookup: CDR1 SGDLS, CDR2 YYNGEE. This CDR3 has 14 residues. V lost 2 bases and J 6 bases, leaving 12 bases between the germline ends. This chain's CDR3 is CASSVGDVRNEQFF. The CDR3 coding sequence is TGTGCCAGCAGCGTGGGGGATGTGCGCAATGAGCAGTTCTTC.

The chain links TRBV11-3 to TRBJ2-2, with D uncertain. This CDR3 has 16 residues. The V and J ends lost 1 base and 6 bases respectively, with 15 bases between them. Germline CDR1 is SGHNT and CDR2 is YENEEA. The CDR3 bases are TGTGCCAGCAGCTTAGGGTCAACCTTCGAGGCCGGGGAGCTGTTTTTT. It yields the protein CASSLGSTFEAGELFF.

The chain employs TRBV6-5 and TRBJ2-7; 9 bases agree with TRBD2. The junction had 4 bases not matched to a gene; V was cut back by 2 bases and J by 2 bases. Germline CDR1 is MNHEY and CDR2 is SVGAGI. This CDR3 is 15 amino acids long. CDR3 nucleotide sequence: TGTGCCAGCAGTTACGAAGTAGCGGGAGCCTACGAGCAGTACTTC. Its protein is CASSYEVAGAYEQYF.

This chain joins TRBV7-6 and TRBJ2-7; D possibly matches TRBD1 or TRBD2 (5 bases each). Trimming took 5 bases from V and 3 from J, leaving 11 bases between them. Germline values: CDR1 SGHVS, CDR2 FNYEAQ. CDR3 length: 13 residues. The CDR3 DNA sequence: TGTGCCAGCAGCCCCGGGACCATCTACGAGCAGTACTTC. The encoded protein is CASSPGTIYEQYF.

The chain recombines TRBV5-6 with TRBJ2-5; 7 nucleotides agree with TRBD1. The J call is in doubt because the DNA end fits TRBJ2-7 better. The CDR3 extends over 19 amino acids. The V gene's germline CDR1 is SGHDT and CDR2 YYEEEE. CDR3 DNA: TGTGCCAGCAGCCCCAACGAAATCTGGTGGACAGGTCAACCGGGCGAGCAGTACTTC. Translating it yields CASSPNEIWWTGQPGEQYF.

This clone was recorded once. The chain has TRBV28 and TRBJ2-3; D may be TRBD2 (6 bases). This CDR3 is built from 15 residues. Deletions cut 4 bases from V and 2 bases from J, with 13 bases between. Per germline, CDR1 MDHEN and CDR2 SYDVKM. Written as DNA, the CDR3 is TGTGCCAGCAGTTCCCGGGACTTTAACACAGATACGCAGTATTTT. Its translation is CASSSRDFNTDTQYF.

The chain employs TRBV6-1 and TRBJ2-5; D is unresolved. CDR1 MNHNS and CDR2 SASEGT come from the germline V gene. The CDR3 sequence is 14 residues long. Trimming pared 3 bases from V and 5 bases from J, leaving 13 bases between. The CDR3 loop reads CASSDWVLGETQYF. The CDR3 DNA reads TGTGCCAGCAGTGATTGGGTTTTAGGTGAGACCCAGTACTTC.

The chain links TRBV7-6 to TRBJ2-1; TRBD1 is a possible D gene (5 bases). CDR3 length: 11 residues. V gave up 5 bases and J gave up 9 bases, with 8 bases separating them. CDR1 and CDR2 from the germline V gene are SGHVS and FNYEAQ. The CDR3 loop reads CASSPGLEQFF. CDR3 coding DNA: TGTGCCAGCAGCCCAGGGCTTGAGCAGTTCTTC.

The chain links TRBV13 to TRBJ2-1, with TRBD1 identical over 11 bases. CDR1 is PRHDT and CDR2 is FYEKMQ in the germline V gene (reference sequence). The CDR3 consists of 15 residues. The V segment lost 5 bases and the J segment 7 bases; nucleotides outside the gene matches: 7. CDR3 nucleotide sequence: TGTGCCAGCAGCCTCCGGGACAGGGGGACTAATGAGCAGTTCTTC. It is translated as CASSLRDRGTNEQFF.

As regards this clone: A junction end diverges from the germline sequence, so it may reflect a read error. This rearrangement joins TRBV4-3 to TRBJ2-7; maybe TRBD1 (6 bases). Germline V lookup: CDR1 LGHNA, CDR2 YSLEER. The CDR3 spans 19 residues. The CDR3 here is CASSQGQAGTGHPSDEQYF. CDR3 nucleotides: TGCGCCAGCAGCCAGGGCCAGGCTGGGACGGGACACCCCTCCGACGAGCAGTACTTC.

CDR3 protein: CASQKESGADEQFF. The CDR3 DNA follows: TGTGCCAGCCAGAAGGAGTCGGGAGCGGATGAGCAGTTCTTC. The gene calls are TRBV13 and TRBJ2-1, with D perhaps TRBD2 (6 bases). Trimming pared 8 bases from V and 8 bases from J, leaving 19 bases between. Germline-derived CDR1 and CDR2 are PRHDT and FYEKMQ (reference sequence). This CDR3 comprises 14 residues.

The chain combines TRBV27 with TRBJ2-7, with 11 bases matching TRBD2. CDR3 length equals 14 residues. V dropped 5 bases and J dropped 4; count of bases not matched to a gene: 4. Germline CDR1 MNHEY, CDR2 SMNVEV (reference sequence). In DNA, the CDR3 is TGTGCCAGCAGTCCCGGGACTAGCGGTTACGAGCAGTACTTC. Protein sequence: CASSPGTSGYEQYF.

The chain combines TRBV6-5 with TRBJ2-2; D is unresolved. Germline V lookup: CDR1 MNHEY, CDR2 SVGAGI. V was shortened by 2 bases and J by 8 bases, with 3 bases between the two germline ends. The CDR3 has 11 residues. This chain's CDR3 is CASSYGGELFF. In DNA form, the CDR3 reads TGTGCCAGCAGTTACGGGGGGGAGCTGTTTTTT.

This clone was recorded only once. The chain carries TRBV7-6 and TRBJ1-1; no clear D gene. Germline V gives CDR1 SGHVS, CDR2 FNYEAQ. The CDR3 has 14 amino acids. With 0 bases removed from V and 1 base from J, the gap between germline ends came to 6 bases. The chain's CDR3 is CASSLATTNTEAFF. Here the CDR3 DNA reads TGTGCCAGCAGCTTAGCCACCACGAACACTGAAGCTTTCTTT.

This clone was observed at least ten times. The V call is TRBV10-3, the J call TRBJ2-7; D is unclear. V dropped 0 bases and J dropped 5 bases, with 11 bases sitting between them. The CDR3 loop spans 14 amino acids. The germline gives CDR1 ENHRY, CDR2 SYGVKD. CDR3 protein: CAISESVDRDEQYF. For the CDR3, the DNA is TGTGCCATCAGTGAGTCGGTGGATAGGGACGAGCAGTACTTC.